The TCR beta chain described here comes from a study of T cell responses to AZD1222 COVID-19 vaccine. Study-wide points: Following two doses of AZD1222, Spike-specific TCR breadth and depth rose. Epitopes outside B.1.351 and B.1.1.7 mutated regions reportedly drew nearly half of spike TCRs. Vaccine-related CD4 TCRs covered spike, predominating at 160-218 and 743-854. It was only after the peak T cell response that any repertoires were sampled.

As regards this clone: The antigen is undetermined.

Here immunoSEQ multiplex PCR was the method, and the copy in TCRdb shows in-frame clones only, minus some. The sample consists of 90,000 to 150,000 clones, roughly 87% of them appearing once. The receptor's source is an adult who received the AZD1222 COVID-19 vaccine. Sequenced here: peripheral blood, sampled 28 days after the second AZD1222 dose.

The CDR3 DNA is TGTGCCAGCAGCTTGGGTCGGGCCGCCAGCTACGAGCAGTACTTC. This gives the protein CASSLGRAASYEQYF. This rearrangement joins TRBV7-2 to TRBJ2-7; D not certain. This CDR3 has 15 amino acids. Trimming left V 3 bases short and J 3 bases short, with 15 bases between. The germline gives CDR1 SGHTA, CDR2 FQGNSA.